This T cell receptor (beta chain) emerged from a study of cytomegalovirus exposure and HLA in healthy donors. It was with 60 Vbeta and 13 Jbeta primers that the PCR ran. Generated by immunoSEQ multiplex PCR, the TCRdb table keeps only in-frame clones and is missing some. Of roughly 190,000 clones detected, less than 85% appear once; the ten largest clones hold around 1.6%. The germline V gene has CDR1 SGHDT and CDR2 YYEEEE. CDR3 length equals 13 residues. Trimming removed 1 base at V and 3 bases at J, with 8 bases between. This TCR came from a girl under 18 in good health and CMV-seropositive. This chain uses TRBV5-6 with TRBJ2-7; D remains unclear. The sequencing input was PBMCs. CDR3 DNA sequence: TGTGCCAGCAGCTTGTTGGCAGACTACGAGCAGTACTTC. Residues: CASSLLADYEQYF.